Given below is one T cell receptor (beta chain) in context. The protocol was immunoSEQ multiplex PCR, while the TCRdb copy is restricted to in-frame clones and leaves out a portion. The sample records 450,000 to 500,000 clones, approximately 83% being singletons. The data originate from a study of blood T cell repertoires in COVID-19. CDR1 is SGHAT and CDR2 is FQNNGV in the germline V gene. The CDR3 covers 13 residues. With V trimmed by 5 bases and J by 6 bases, 5 bases remained unmatched. The sample comprised peripheral blood. The J gene is TRBJ2-3, the V gene TRBV11-2, with TRBD1 matching over 7 bases. The sequence was obtained from a human donor in a cohort sampled during active COVID-19. The CDR3 protein is CASSGVRGDTQYF. DNA of the CDR3: TGTGCCAGCAGCGGGGTCAGGGGGGATACGCAGTATTTT.